This T cell receptor beta chain is from a study of T cell changes during pregnancy in multiple sclerosis (dated by TCRdb to about 2019). A note on the overall study: Changes in the T cell repertoire over the course of pregnancy were examined in this study in women with multiple sclerosis.

From its cysteine to its phenylalanine, the CDR3 spans 16 amino acids. The CDR3 DNA has 48 bases and is translated from base 1. V drops 2 bases and J drops 8 bases, leaving 22 bases in between. The CDR1 and CDR2 encoded by the germline V gene are SGDLS and YYNGEE. A note on this clone: The specificity of this receptor is unknown. Base qualities are not provided; no much larger clone lies one nucleotide away.

Libraries were prepared through the immunoSEQ multiplex PCR assay. TCRdb limited this immuneACCESS table to in-frame rearrangements with V and J called. A share of clones is missing; checked studies link under half to unresolved V genes, and the rest is unexplained. This sample holds tens of thousands of clones; 94% were observed only once. The top ten hold 0.7% to 1% of the sample. The chain was built from TRBV9 and TRBJ1-2; a tentative D match to TRBD1 spans 5 bases. This receptor was taken from a female donor with multiple sclerosis, enrolled in a pregnancy study. The sequencing used peripheral blood, collected in the third trimester of pregnancy. The DNA sequence reads TGTGCCAGCAGCGTCGCTTTACTTACAGGCCCGGCGGGCTACACCTTC. Translated, this is CASSVALLTGPAGYTF.